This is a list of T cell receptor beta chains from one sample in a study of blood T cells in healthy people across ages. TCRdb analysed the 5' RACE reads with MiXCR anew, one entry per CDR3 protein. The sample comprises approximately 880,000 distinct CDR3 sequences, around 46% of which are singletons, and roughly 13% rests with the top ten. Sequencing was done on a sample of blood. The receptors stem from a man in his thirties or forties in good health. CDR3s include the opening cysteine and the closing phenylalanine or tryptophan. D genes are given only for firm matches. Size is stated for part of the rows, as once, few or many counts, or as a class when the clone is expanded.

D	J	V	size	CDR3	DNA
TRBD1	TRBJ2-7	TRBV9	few	CASSVGQGAMEQYF	TGTGCCAGCAGCGTGGGACAGGGAGCCATGGAGCAGTACTTC
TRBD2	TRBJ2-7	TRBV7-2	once	CASSSRLAGGLNEQYF	TGTGCCAGCAGCTCTCGACTAGCGGGGGGGCTTAACGAGCAGTACTTC
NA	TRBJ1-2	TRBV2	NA	CASSEYRIGPDTAGYTF	TGTGCCAGCAGTGAATATCGGATCGGACCCGACACGGCTGGCTACACCTTC
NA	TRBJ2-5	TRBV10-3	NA	CAISSGTEETQYF	TGTGCCATCAGTAGTGGGACGGAAGAGACCCAGTACTTC
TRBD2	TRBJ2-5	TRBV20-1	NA	CSARDAGGRQETQYF	TGCAGTGCTAGAGATGCGGGGGGACGGCAAGAGACCCAGTACTTC
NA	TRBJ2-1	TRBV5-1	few	CASSLEGRDRLDEQFF	TGCGCCAGCAGCTTGGAAGGCAGGGATCGTTTGGATGAGCAGTTCTTC
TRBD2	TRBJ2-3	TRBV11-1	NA	CASSFGPASGGAFRHRTDTQYF	TGTGCCAGCAGCTTTGGGCCCGCTAGCGGGGGGGCCTTCCGGCATCGCACAGATACGCAGTATTTT
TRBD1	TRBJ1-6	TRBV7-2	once	CASSSARQGASNSPLHF	TGTGCCAGCAGCTCGGCCCGACAGGGGGCTAGTAATTCACCCCTCCACTTT
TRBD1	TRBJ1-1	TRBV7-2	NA	CASSPGPGTGVINTEAFF	TGTGCCAGCAGCCCCGGCCCCGGGACAGGGGTTATTAACACTGAAGCTTTCTTT
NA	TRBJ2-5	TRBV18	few	CASSPDEAIQETQYF	TGTGCCAGCTCACCAGACGAAGCCATTCAAGAGACCCAGTACTTC
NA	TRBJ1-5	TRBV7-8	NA	CASSLVHVNQPQHF	TGTGCCAGCAGCTTAGTGCACGTCAATCAGCCCCAGCATTTT
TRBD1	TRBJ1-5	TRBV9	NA	CASSPHRDRGLFTQPQHF	TGTGCCAGCAGCCCTCACCGGGACAGGGGGCTTTTCACTCAGCCCCAGCATTTT
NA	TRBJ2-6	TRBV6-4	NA	CASSEDGRPTSGANVLTF	TGTGCCAGCAGTGAGGACGGCAGGCCGACCTCTGGGGCCAACGTCCTGACTTTC
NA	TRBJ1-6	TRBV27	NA	CASSYRQAGGSPLHF	TGTGCCAGCAGTTATAGACAGGCCGGGGGATCACCCCTCCACTTT
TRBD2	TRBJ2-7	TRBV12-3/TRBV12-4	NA	CASSLRTSGVSSYEQYF	TGTGCCAGCAGTTTGAGGACTAGCGGGGTCTCCAGCTACGAGCAGTACTTC
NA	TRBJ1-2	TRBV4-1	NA	CASRRSGGNNGYTF	TGCGCCAGCAGGAGGAGCGGGGGGAATAATGGCTACACCTTC
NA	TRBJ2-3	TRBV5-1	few	CASSASTVRTDTQYF	TGCGCCAGCAGCGCCTCGACAGTTCGCACAGATACGCAGTATTTT
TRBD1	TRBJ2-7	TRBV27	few	CASSFDRGYYEQYF	TGTGCCAGCAGTTTCGACAGGGGTTACTACGAGCAGTACTTC
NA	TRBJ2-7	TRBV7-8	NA	CASSLGTVAVTYEQYF	TGTGCCAGCAGCTTAGGGACTGTGGCGGTTACCTACGAGCAGTACTTC
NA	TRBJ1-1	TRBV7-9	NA	CASSPGGLPEAFF	TGTGCCAGCAGCCCCGGGGGCTTACCTGAAGCTTTCTTT
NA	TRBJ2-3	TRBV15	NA	CATREDTQYF	TGTGCCACCAGGGAAGATACGCAGTATTTT
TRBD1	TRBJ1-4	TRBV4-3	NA	CASSHEGQRVGEKLFF	TGCGCCAGCAGCCACGAGGGACAGAGGGTGGGTGAAAAACTGTTTTTT
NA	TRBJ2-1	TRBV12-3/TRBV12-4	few	CASRDRHEQFF	TGTGCCAGCAGGGATCGGCATGAGCAGTTCTTC
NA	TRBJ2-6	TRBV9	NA	CASSAYGGVSGANVLTF	TGTGCCAGCAGCGCCTACGGAGGGGTCTCTGGGGCCAACGTCCTGACTTTC
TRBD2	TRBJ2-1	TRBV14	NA	CASSQDRLGTSGVSYNEQFF	TGTGCCAGCAGCCAAGATAGGTTGGGGACTAGCGGGGTCTCCTACAATGAGCAGTTCTTC
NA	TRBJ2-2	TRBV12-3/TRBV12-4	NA	CASSPPGISGELFF	TGTGCCAGCAGTCCCCCAGGGATTTCGGGGGAGCTGTTTTTT
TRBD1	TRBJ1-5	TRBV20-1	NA	CSASTDRGTSNQPQHF	TGCAGTGCTAGTACGGACAGGGGGACGAGCAATCAGCCCCAGCATTTT
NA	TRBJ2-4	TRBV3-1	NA	CASSQEAGLEYF	TGTGCCAGCAGCCAAGAGGCAGGGTTGGAGTACTTC
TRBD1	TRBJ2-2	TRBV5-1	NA	CASSLSGQVPSWELFF	TGCGCCAGCAGCTTATCTGGACAGGTACCCTCCTGGGAGCTGTTTTTT
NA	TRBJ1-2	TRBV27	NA	CASSLGRSYGYTF	TGTGCCAGCAGTTTAGGAAGGTCCTATGGCTACACCTTC
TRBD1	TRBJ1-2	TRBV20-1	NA	CSARVNRDRGHGYTF	TGCAGTGCTAGAGTGAACCGGGACAGGGGCCATGGCTACACCTTC
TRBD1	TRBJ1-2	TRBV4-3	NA	CASSQGGTAKYGYTF	TGCGCCAGCAGCCAAGGCGGGACAGCTAAATATGGCTACACCTTC
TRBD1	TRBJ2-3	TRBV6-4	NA	CASSDSVTGFTDTQYF	TGTGCCAGCAGTGACTCGGTGACAGGGTTCACAGATACGCAGTATTTT
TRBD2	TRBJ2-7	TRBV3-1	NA	CASSRAGVLASDEQYF	TGTGCCAGCAGCCGCGCGGGGGTGTTGGCCTCTGACGAGCAGTACTTC
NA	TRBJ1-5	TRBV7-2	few	CASSSNHNQPQHF	TGTGCCAGCAGTTCCAACCATAATCAGCCCCAGCATTTT
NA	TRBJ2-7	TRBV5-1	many	CASSNRDLNTEEQYF	TGCGCCAGCAGCAACCGGGACCTAAATACGGAGGAGCAGTACTTC
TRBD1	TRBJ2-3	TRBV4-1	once	CASSRSGTRDRGSDTQYF	TGCGCCAGCAGCCGGTCCGGGACCCGGGACAGGGGATCAGATACGCAGTATTTT
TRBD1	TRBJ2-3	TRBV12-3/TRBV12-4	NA	CASSLPTGGVSDTQYF	TGTGCCAGCAGTTTACCGACAGGGGGGGTTTCAGATACGCAGTATTTT
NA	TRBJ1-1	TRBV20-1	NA	CSARDGMNTEAFF	TGCAGTGCTAGAGATGGCATGAACACTGAAGCTTTCTTT
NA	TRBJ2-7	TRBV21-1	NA	CASSKKRDSSYEQYF	TGTGCCAGCAGCAAAAAAAGAGACAGCTCCTACGAGCAGTACTTC
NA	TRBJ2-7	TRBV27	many	CASSTGPSSYEQYF	TGTGCCAGCAGTACGGGTCCGAGCTCCTACGAGCAGTACTTC
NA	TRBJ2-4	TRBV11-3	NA	CASSQTGALGNIQYF	TGTGCCAGCAGCCAGACGGGGGCGCTCGGAAACATTCAGTACTTC
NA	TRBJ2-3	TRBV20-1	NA	CSARGTPGDTQYF	TGCAGTGCTAGGGGGACTCCCGGGGATACGCAGTATTTT
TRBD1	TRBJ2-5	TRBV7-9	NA	CASSLVGQKETRYF	TGTGCCAGCAGCTTAGTGGGACAGAAAGAGACCCGGTACTTC
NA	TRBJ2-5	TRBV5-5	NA	CASSPGDTYQETQYF	TGTGCCAGCAGCCCAGGGGACACGTACCAAGAGACCCAGTACTTC
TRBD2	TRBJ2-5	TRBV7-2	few	CASSVQRGEETQYF	TGTGCCAGCAGCGTACAGCGGGGCGAAGAGACCCAGTACTTC
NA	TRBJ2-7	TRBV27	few	CASSFSLSSYEQYF	TGTGCCAGCAGTTTCTCTCTTAGCTCCTACGAGCAGTACTTC
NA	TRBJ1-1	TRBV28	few	CASSAGGANTEAFF	TGTGCCAGCAGTGCGGGAGGGGCGAACACTGAAGCTTTCTTT
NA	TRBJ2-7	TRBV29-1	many	CSVETADYEQYF	TGCAGCGTTGAAACAGCGGACTACGAGCAGTACTTC
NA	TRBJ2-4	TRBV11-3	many	CASGTHSRLAKNIQYF	TGTGCCAGCGGCACCCACAGCAGGCTAGCCAAAAACATTCAGTACTTC
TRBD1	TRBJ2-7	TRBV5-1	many	CASSWDRTYEQYF	TGTGCCAGCAGTTGGGACAGGACCTACGAGCAGTACTTC